Shown below are 21 T cell receptor beta chains from a single sample sequenced in a study of shared clonotypes between healthy human individuals. Method: immunoSEQ multiplex PCR; TCRdb's copy keeps in-frame clones and lacks some. This sample has 400,000 to 550,000 clones, with 65% to 80% found just once. Sequencing input: PBMCs. The origin of the receptors is a woman aged 40 to 50 in good health. Some clones in this sample may be carry-over from other donors' samples.

This clone was counted once. This rearrangement joins TRBV30 to TRBJ1-2; maybe TRBD1 (6 bases). The CDR3 spans 12 residues. Germline V CDR1 and CDR2: GTSNPN, SVGIG (reference sequence). The ends were cut back, 4 bases at V and 7 bases at J, with 13 bases in the middle. CDR3 residues: CAWIRGGSGYTF. For the CDR3, the DNA is TGTGCCTGGATCCGAGGGGGGTCTGGCTACACCTTC.

The chain recombines TRBV12-5 with TRBJ2-7; 8 bases are a match to TRBD1. Germline lookup yields CDR1 LGHNT and CDR2 FRNRAP. The CDR3 totals 13 residues. V shed 8 bases, J shed 3 bases, and the junction held 6 bases outside the gene matches. The CDR3 here is CASPDREDYEQYF. CDR3 nucleotides: TGTGCTAGTCCGGACAGGGAGGACTACGAGCAGTACTTC.

This clone was observed a handful of times. The gene calls are TRBV28 and TRBJ2-1; weak D call: TRBD1 (5 bases). Germline-derived CDR1 and CDR2 are MDHEN and SYDVKM. The V and J ends lost 5 bases and 8 bases respectively, with 10 bases between them. The CDR3 runs 12 residues. CDR3 nucleotides: TGTGCCAGCAGTCCTCCAGGGTATGAGCAGTTCTTC. It yields the protein CASSPPGYEQFF.

The chain links TRBV18 to TRBJ2-1; 14 bases agree with TRBD2. From germline, CDR1 is KGHSH and CDR2 LQKENI. With V trimmed by 4 bases and J by 7 bases, 3 bases remained unmatched. This CDR3 region has 15 residues. Written as DNA, the CDR3 is TGTGCCAGCTCACTGGGACTAGCGGGAGATAATGAGCAGTTCTTC. Its protein product is CASSLGLAGDNEQFF. Variable domain in full (rest from reference TRBV18 and TRBJ2-1): NAGVMQNPRHLVRRRGQEARLRCSPMKGHSHVYWYRQLPEEGLKFMVYLQKENIIDESGMPKERFSAEFPKEGPSILRIQQVVRGDSAAYFCASSLGLAGDNEQFFGPGTRLTVL.

V usage is TRBV19 and J usage is TRBJ1-4; a possible D gene is TRBD1 (5 bases). Germline values: CDR1 LNHDA, CDR2 SQIVND (reference sequence). The V end was cut by 7 bases, the J end by 0 bases, with 12 bases between. There are 15 residues in the CDR3. CDR3 sequence reads: CASNRQQATNEKLFF. CDR3 nucleotide sequence: TGTGCCAGTAACAGACAGCAAGCAACTAATGAAAAACTGTTTTTT.

The V gene is TRBV29-1, the J gene TRBJ2-2; D ambiguous. The CDR3 extends over 12 amino acids. Trimming removed 6 bases at V and 1 base at J, with 6 bases between. CDR1 is SQVTM, CDR2 ANQGSEA, per germline. The CDR3 DNA reads TGCAGCGTGACTCAGAACACCGGGGAGCTGTTTTTT. Amino acid sequence: CSVTQNTGELFF.

This chain links TRBV6-1 with TRBJ1-1; TRBD1 aligns across 7 bases. With 6 bases clipped from V and 4 bases from J, the junction kept 11 bases outside the gene matches. CDR3 length: 15 residues. CDR1 is MNHNS and CDR2 is SASEGT in the germline V gene. CDR3 DNA: TGTGCCAGCAGGGGACAGCCCCCCAAGAGCACTGAAGCTTTCTTT. Protein sequence: CASRGQPPKSTEAFF.

The chain combines TRBV10-2 with TRBJ2-3, with D possibly being TRBD1 (5 bases). V lost 2 bases, J lost 6 bases, and 9 bases lay in between. In germline, CDR1 is WSHSY, CDR2 SAAADI. The length of the CDR3 is 13 residues. The CDR3 sequence: CASSEQGPDTQYF. The CDR3 coding sequence is TGCGCCAGCAGTGAGCAGGGCCCCGATACGCAGTATTTT.

V usage is TRBV7-9 and J usage is TRBJ2-1; a weak D match, TRBD2 (6 bases). The germline V gene encodes CDR1 SEHNR and CDR2 FQNEAQ (reference sequence). The CDR3 sequence is 15 residues long. The V and J ends lost 5 bases and 3 bases respectively, with 14 bases between them. This chain's CDR3 is CASSTRLGDYNEQFF. CDR3 in DNA: TGTGCCAGCAGCACCCGACTAGGGGACTACAATGAGCAGTTCTTC.

CDR3 loop: CSVVSGTLGQDTQYF. CDR3 in DNA: TGCAGCGTTGTTTCCGGTACGCTTGGTCAAGATACGCAGTATTTT. The genes are TRBV29-1 and TRBJ2-3; the D is unclear. The length of the CDR3 is 15 residues. With 4 bases removed from V and 5 bases from J, the gap between germline ends came to 19 bases. The germline V gene encodes CDR1 SQVTM and CDR2 ANQGSEA.

The J gene is TRBJ2-1, the V gene TRBV2; 12 bases map to TRBD2. CDR1 and CDR2 (germline): SNHLY, FYNNEI. The CDR3 totals 17 residues. The V and J ends lost 1 base and 3 bases, in that order; junction bases with no gene match: 4. CDR3 sequence reads: CASSEVTSGRGYNEQFF. As DNA, the CDR3 is TGTGCCAGCAGTGAAGTGACTAGCGGGAGAGGCTACAATGAGCAGTTCTTC.

This clone has a single count. A read error is possible here, since a much larger clone lies one base away. The chain has TRBV7-3 and TRBJ2-3; no clear D gene. The germline V gene encodes CDR1 SGHTA and CDR2 FQGTGA. The V end lost 3 bases, the J end lost 2 bases, and 3 bases lay between the germline ends. The CDR3 is 12 residues long. The CDR3 DNA is TGTGCCAGCAGCTTTCCCACAGATACGCAGTATTTT. Its translation: CASSFPTDTQYF.

This clone came up once. The chain has TRBV5-4 and TRBJ2-1; the match to TRBD2 covers 7 bases. Per the germline V gene, CDR1 is SGHNT and CDR2 is YYREEE (reference sequence). J gave up 6 bases and V 5 bases, and 11 bases lay outside the gene matches. The CDR3 extends over 15 amino acids. CDR3 coding DNA: TGTGCCAGCAGAAAAGGACTAGAGGAAGGCAATGAGCAGTTCTTC. Amino acid sequence: CASRKGLEEGNEQFF.

The chain has TRBV7-6 and TRBJ2-1; TRBD2 agrees at 7 bases. The CDR3 contains 17 residues. Germline CDR1 is SGHVS and CDR2 is FNYEAQ. V lost 0 bases and J lost 7; bases outside the gene matches: 12. The CDR3 spells CASSLAPGGGRENEQFF. The CDR3 bases are TGTGCCAGCAGCTTAGCCCCGGGTGGCGGGAGAGAGAATGAGCAGTTCTTC.

The chain links TRBV7-9 to TRBJ1-4; the D is unclear. The CDR3 has 15 amino acids. Germline CDR1 and CDR2: SEHNR and FQNEAQ (reference sequence). V lost 5 bases and J lost 0, with 10 bases in between. The CDR3 nucleotides read TGTGCCAGCAGCCGCCCCCCTGCAACTAATGAAAAACTGTTTTTT. Translated: CASSRPPATNEKLFF. Supplemented by reference TRBV7-9 and TRBJ1-4, the full variable domain reads DTGVSQNPRHKITKRGQNVTFRCDPISEHNRLYWYRQTLGQGPEFLTYFQNEAQLEKSRLLSDRFSAERPKGSFSTLEIQRTEQGDSAMYLCASSRPPATNEKLFFGSGTQLSVL.

The rearrangement uses TRBV30 and TRBJ2-7; TRBD2 agrees at 8 bases. The CDR3 sequence is 12 residues long. Per the germline V gene, CDR1 is GTSNPN and CDR2 is SVGIG (reference sequence). Losses at the gene ends were 7 bases for V and 1 base for J; bases not matched to a gene: 3. This chain's CDR3 is CASQRGSYEQYF. The CDR3 bases are TGTGCCTCCCAGCGGGGGTCCTACGAGCAGTACTTC.

The V call is TRBV15, the J call TRBJ1-4; a possible D gene is TRBD1 (6 bases). The CDR3 covers 13 residues. Germline-derived CDR1 and CDR2 are LNHNV and YYDKDF (reference sequence). Trimming shortened V by 7 bases and J by 7 bases, and 13 bases separated the two germline ends. The CDR3 nucleotides read TGTGCCACCACTGGGACACCTATTGAAAAACTGTTTTTT. It translates to CATTGTPIEKLFF.

This chain connects TRBV28 to TRBJ1-5; D remains ambiguous. V dropped 5 bases and J dropped 9 bases, with 11 bases sitting between them. The length of the CDR3 is 12 residues. Germline loops: CDR1 MDHEN, CDR2 SYDVKM. CDR3 sequence reads: CASSHEDRPQHF. Written as DNA, the CDR3 is TGTGCCAGCAGTCATGAGGACCGGCCCCAGCATTTT.

The rearrangement uses TRBV5-1 and TRBJ1-2, with a possible D match to TRBD1 (6 bases). The V end lost 5 bases, the J end lost 0 bases, and 11 bases lay between the germline ends. Germline V gene lookup returns CDR1 SGHRS and CDR2 YFSETQ. The CDR3 runs 14 residues. CDR3: CASRPTGTNYGYTF. As DNA, the CDR3 is TGCGCCAGCAGACCAACAGGGACTAACTATGGCTACACCTTC.

This rearrangement joins TRBV5-5 to TRBJ1-1; 7 bases are shared with TRBD1. Germline V CDR1 and CDR2: SGHKS, YYEKEE (reference sequence). J was trimmed by 3 bases and V by 5 bases; bases with no gene match: 7. The CDR3 covers 14 residues. The CDR3 sequence: CASSLTGLYTEAFF. In DNA form, the CDR3 reads TGTGCCAGCAGTCTGACAGGGTTGTACACTGAAGCTTTCTTT.

The V gene is TRBV4-1, the J gene TRBJ2-7, with 8 positions matching TRBD2. The CDR3 totals 15 residues. The V gene's germline CDR1 is MGHRA and CDR2 YSYEKL. The ends lost 4 bases at V and 4 bases at J; junction bases unmatched: 9. CDR3 DNA sequence: TGCGCCAGCAGCCTGGGACTAGAGGATGGGTACGAGCAGTACTTC. Protein sequence: CASSLGLEDGYEQYF.